Listed here are 4 T cell receptor beta chains from one sample, sequenced in a study of blood T cell repertoires in COVID-19. Produced via immunoSEQ multiplex PCR; TCRdb's table is partial and in-frame only. The sample consists of 130,000 to 150,000 clones, approximately 80% of them appearing once. The source material was peripheral blood. These receptor sequences come from a man between 60 and 70 years old with active or convalescent COVID-19.

This clone was observed at least ten times. The chain links TRBV4-2 to TRBJ2-7; TRBD1 agrees at 8 bases. The CDR3 totals 15 residues. Germline V CDR1 and CDR2: LGHNA, YNFKEQ. With V trimmed by 1 base and J by 3 bases, 5 bases remained unmatched. The CDR3 here is CASSQGLGQGYEQYF. The CDR3 bases are TGTGCCAGCAGCCAAGGGCTAGGACAGGGCTACGAGCAGTACTTC.

The chain carries TRBV28 and TRBJ2-1; TRBD2 matches at 8 bases. The CDR3 is 16 amino acids. Germline V gene lookup returns CDR1 MDHEN and CDR2 SYDVKM. Trimming took 5 bases from V and 5 from J; bases not matched to a gene: 11. The CDR3 spells CASSNLAGNLHNEQFF. The DNA of the CDR3 is TGTGCCAGCAGTAATCTAGCGGGCAATTTGCACAATGAGCAGTTCTTC.

This rearrangement joins TRBV6-6 to TRBJ1-3; 7 positions match TRBD1. The V segment lost 4 bases and the J segment 6 bases; nucleotides outside the gene matches: 6. The CDR3 length is 14 residues. The germline CDR1 and CDR2 sequences are MNHNY and SVGAGI (reference sequence). The CDR3 spells CASSSTGAENTIYF. The CDR3 nucleotides are TGTGCCAGCAGTTCCACAGGGGCGGAAAACACCATATATTTT.

The chain couples TRBV4-3 to TRBJ1-4; D is perhaps TRBD1 (6 bases). This CDR3 has 13 amino acids. Germline assignment: CDR1 LGHNA and CDR2 YSLEER. Trimming stripped 4 bases from V and 8 bases from J, with 11 bases between. In nucleotides, the CDR3 is TGCGCCAGCAGCCCGAGGGGGTTCGAAAAACTGTTTTTT. Translating it yields CASSPRGFEKLFF.